The 9 T cell receptor beta chains below were found in one sample sequenced in a study of blood T cell repertoires in COVID-19. The data were produced by immunoSEQ multiplex PCR, yet TCRdb's version contains in-frame clones alone and is incomplete. Among about 20,000 clones, approximately 80% were seen once, and the ten largest hold 20% to 25%. Specimen: peripheral blood. These TCRs come from a man older than 75 with active or convalescent COVID-19.

The chain joins TRBV15 to TRBJ1-2, with D unclear. The CDR3 consists of 15 residues. The V gene's germline CDR1 is LNHNV and CDR2 YYDKDF (reference sequence). The germline V and J ends were trimmed by 1 base and 4 bases, with 13 bases remaining between them. The CDR3 sequence: CATSRVSRQSYGYTF. The CDR3 DNA sequence: TGTGCCACCAGCAGAGTCTCGCGGCAGAGCTATGGCTACACCTTC.

The chain has TRBV28 and TRBJ1-3; D is unclear. Trimming took 2 bases from V and 0 from J, leaving 11 bases between them. This CDR3 contains 16 residues. Germline V CDR1 and CDR2: MDHEN, SYDVKM. The CDR3 DNA sequence: TGTGCCAGCAGTTTAAATGGGCTGACCTCTGGAAACACCATATATTTT. Amino acid sequence: CASSLNGLTSGNTIYF.

The rearrangement uses TRBV5-1 and TRBJ1-4, with TRBD1 as a possible D gene (6 bases). Germline V gene data show CDR1 as SGHRS and CDR2 as YFSETQ. The V and J ends lost 3 bases and 5 bases respectively, with 14 bases between them. The CDR3 consists of 15 residues. The CDR3 sequence is CASSWSGGQNEKLFF. The CDR3 DNA reads as TGCGCCAGCAGCTGGTCCGGGGGGCAGAATGAAAAACTGTTTTTT.

The chain joins TRBV6-5 to TRBJ1-1; TRBD1 matches at 7 bases. Germline V gene lookup returns CDR1 MNHEY and CDR2 SVGAGI. The length of the CDR3 is 15 residues. V was clipped by 2 bases and J by 0 bases; unmatched bases: 3. The CDR3 is CASSYEGAVNTEAFF. As DNA, the CDR3 is TGTGCCAGCAGTTACGAGGGGGCGGTGAACACTGAAGCTTTCTTT.

Only one count was recorded for this clone. The chain recombines TRBV11-1 with TRBJ2-1; the match to TRBD2 covers 14 bases. This CDR3 contains 16 residues. Germline CDR1 is SGHAT and CDR2 is FQDESV (reference sequence). Losses at the gene ends were 5 bases for V and 7 bases for J; bases not matched to a gene: 7. The CDR3 DNA sequence: TGTGCCAGCAGCCGCCGGACTAGCGGGGGGATAAATGAGCAGTTCTTC. Its translation: CASSRRTSGGINEQFF.

V and J are TRBV18 and TRBJ2-6; 8 positions agree with TRBD1. V lost 6 bases, J lost 11 bases, and 6 bases stayed unmatched. The CDR3 is 13 residues long. In germline, CDR1 is KGHSH, CDR2 LQKENI. In DNA, the CDR3 is TGTGCCAGCTCGCCCGGACAGGGAGACGTCCTGACTTTC. It is translated as CASSPGQGDVLTF.

The chain is built from TRBV20-1 and TRBJ2-3, with TRBD2 matching over 14 bases. The CDR3 consists of 17 residues. In germline, CDR1 is DFQATT, CDR2 SNEGSKA (reference sequence). The ends lost 3 bases at V and 4 bases at J; junction bases unmatched: 9. The CDR3 reads CSASGTSGGQFADTQYF. The CDR3 DNA is TGCAGTGCTAGTGGGACTAGCGGGGGACAATTCGCAGATACGCAGTATTTT.

CDR3 region: CASSFGQGNTEAFF. For the CDR3, the DNA is TGTGCCAGCAGCTTCGGACAGGGGAACACTGAAGCTTTCTTT. The genes are TRBV5-4 and TRBJ1-1; 8 bases are shared with TRBD1. Trimming removed 2 bases from V and 1 base from J; junction bases left unmatched: 1. Germline loops: CDR1 SGHNT, CDR2 YYREEE (reference sequence). The CDR3 sequence is 14 residues long.

The CDR3 nucleotides read TGTGCCAGCAGCCTTACCTACGAGCAGTACTTC. It is translated as CASSLTYEQYF. The gene calls are TRBV6-2 or TRBV6-3 and TRBJ2-7; the D is unclear. Germline V gene sequence: CDR1 MNHEY, CDR2 SVGEGT. V was pared by 6 bases and J by 2 bases, with 5 bases between. The CDR3 runs to 11 residues.